What follows are 22 T cell receptor beta chains derived from one specimen sequenced in a study of cytomegalovirus exposure and HLA in healthy donors. Both 60 Vbeta primers and 13 Jbeta primers went into the PCR. The assay was immunoSEQ multiplex PCR, and TCRdb's table has in-frame clones only and misses some. The sample contains about 120,000 clones, just under 75% of which appear only once. The sample consisted of PBMCs. Receptors were obtained from a human donor in good health.

This sequence joins TRBV7-9 and TRBJ2-1, with D possibly matching TRBD2 (5 bases). Germline values: CDR1 SEHNR, CDR2 FQNEAQ (reference sequence). Trimming left V 4 bases short and J 8 bases short, with 9 bases between. The CDR3 totals 12 residues. The CDR3 protein is CASSSLAHEQFF. The CDR3 region has the DNA TGTGCCAGCAGCTCCCTAGCCCATGAGCAGTTCTTC.

This chain connects TRBV6-5 to TRBJ1-3; D uncertain. V lost 2 bases and J lost 2, with 10 bases in between. This CDR3 contains 15 residues. The germline V gene encodes CDR1 MNHEY and CDR2 SVGAGI. The CDR3 protein is CASSYTRDPGNTIYF. CDR3 DNA: TGTGCCAGCAGTTACACCCGGGATCCTGGAAACACCATATATTTT.

The genes are TRBV11-2 and TRBJ2-2; D is perhaps TRBD1 (6 bases). V was pared by 3 bases and J by 3 bases, with 11 bases between. This CDR3 is built from 15 residues. The germline CDR1 and CDR2 sequences are SGHAT and FQNNGV. CDR3 residues: CASSFSGADTGELFF. CDR3 nucleotides: TGTGCCAGCAGCTTTTCAGGGGCTGACACCGGGGAGCTGTTTTTT. The variable domain in full, with the rest retrieved from reference TRBV11-2 and TRBJ2-2, is EAGVAQSPRYKIIEKRQSVAFWCNPISGHATLYWYQQILGQGPKLLIQFQNNGVVDDSQLPKDRFSAERLKGVDSTLKIQPAKLEDSAVYLCASSFSGADTGELFFGEGSRLTVL.

The chain has TRBV27 and TRBJ1-4; TRBD1 is a possible D gene (6 bases). The CDR3 runs 14 residues. Germline V CDR1 and CDR2: MNHEY, SMNVEV (reference sequence). V shed 2 bases and J shed 9 bases, with 13 bases lying between them. The CDR3 DNA is TGTGCCAGCAGTTTAGAAAGCTGGGGGCAAAAACTGTTTTTT. Translation gives CASSLESWGQKLFF.

This chain joins TRBV5-4 and TRBJ2-3; TRBD1 matches 9 bases. The CDR3 contains 17 residues. V lost 6 bases, J lost 1 base, and 12 bases stayed unmatched. Germline CDR1 and CDR2: SGHNT and YYREEE (reference sequence). The CDR3 region is CASTSGVRDRGTDTQYF. CDR3 DNA: TGTGCCAGCACCTCTGGGGTCCGGGACAGGGGCACAGATACGCAGTATTTT.

This clone has more than one count but fewer than ten. The genes are TRBV5-4 and TRBJ1-1, with no clear D. Germline-derived CDR1 and CDR2 are SGHNT and YYREEE (reference sequence). V gave up 7 bases and J gave up 7 bases, with 11 bases separating them. This CDR3 is 11 amino acids long. The CDR3 region has the DNA TGTGCCAGCTCTAACTCGGGTGAAGCTTTCTTT. Translated, it gives CASSNSGEAFF. Full variable domain (rest looked up from reference TRBV5-4 and TRBJ1-1): ETGVTQSPTHLIKTRGQQVTLRCSSQSGHNTVSWYQQALGQGPQFIFQYYREEENGRGNFPPRFSGLQFPNYSSELNVNALELDDSALYLCASSNSGEAFFGQGTRLTVV.

The chain carries TRBV16 and TRBJ2-7, with D possibly TRBD1 on 5 matching bases. The length of the CDR3 is 14 residues. V gave up 2 bases and J gave up 6 bases, with 14 bases separating them. Germline V CDR1 and CDR2: KGHSY, FQNENV. CDR3 DNA: TGTGCCAGCAGCCAAACAGGTAGATCGGGCGAGCAGTACTTC. Translation: CASSQTGRSGEQYF.

The gene calls are TRBV5-1 and TRBJ2-1, with 7 bases fitting TRBD1. Germline V gene sequence: CDR1 SGHRS, CDR2 YFSETQ. This CDR3 spans 15 amino acids. J gave up 8 bases and V 6 bases, and 14 bases lay outside the gene matches. Here the CDR3 DNA reads TGCGCCAGCAACCCCTGGGACAGTGTTATGGATGAGCAGTTCTTC. This gives the protein CASNPWDSVMDEQFF.

This sequence joins TRBV28 and TRBJ1-1; D remains ambiguous. The CDR3 spans 18 residues. Trimming removed 2 bases from V and 3 bases from J, with 22 bases in between. Looked up from germline, CDR1 is MDHEN and CDR2 is SYDVKM. The CDR3 DNA is TGTGCCAGCAGTTTAATAAGGGTAGAGGGCCCAGATTACACTGAAGCTTTCTTT. Residues: CASSLIRVEGPDYTEAFF. Supplemented by reference TRBV28 and TRBJ1-1, the full variable domain reads DVKVTQSSRYLVKRTGEKVFLECVQDMDHENMFWYRQDPGLGLRLIYFSYDVKMKEKGDIPEGYSVSREKKERFSLILESASTNQTSMYLCASSLIRVEGPDYTEAFFGQGTRLTVV.

A few counts support this clone. The genes are TRBV4-3 and TRBJ1-4; D unresolved. V was trimmed by 0 bases and J by 4 bases, leaving 9 bases between them. The germline gives CDR1 LGHNA, CDR2 YSLEER. CDR3 length: 15 residues. The CDR3 coding sequence is TGCGCCAGCAGCCAAGATTGGAGCTTTAATGAAAAACTGTTTTTT. Translating gives CASSQDWSFNEKLFF.

The chain joins TRBV6-1 to TRBJ1-5, with 8 bases lining up with TRBD1. In germline, CDR1 is MNHNS, CDR2 SASEGT. The CDR3 length is 16 residues. J was trimmed by 6 bases and V by 3 bases; bases with no gene match: 10. The DNA of the CDR3 is TGTGCCAGCAGTGACCCGGGGACAGGAGTGAGTCAGCCCCAGCATTTT. This translates into CASSDPGTGVSQPQHF.

This rearrangement joins TRBV5-1 to TRBJ1-1; 8 bases are shared with TRBD1. Germline-derived CDR1 and CDR2 are SGHRS and YFSETQ. CDR3 size: 17 residues. Germline trimming cut 4 bases from V and 1 base from J; bases unmatched to any gene: 12. The CDR3 bases are TGCGCCAGCAGCCTGGGGACAGGTACAAGAACGAACACTGAAGCTTTCTTT. As protein: CASSLGTGTRTNTEAFF.

The genes are TRBV6-1 and TRBJ2-2; 11 bases match TRBD1. J was trimmed by 3 bases and V by 4 bases; bases with no gene match: 4. There are 16 residues in the CDR3. CDR1 is MNHNS and CDR2 is SASEGT in the germline V gene. This chain's CDR3 is CASSGGQGADTGELFF. The CDR3 DNA reads as TGTGCCAGCAGTGGAGGACAGGGGGCAGACACCGGGGAGCTGTTTTTT.

The rearrangement joins TRBV4-1 to TRBJ2-5, with TRBD1 matching over 9 bases. The CDR3 is made up of 17 amino acids. The V and J ends lost 1 base and 5 bases, in that order; junction bases with no gene match: 11. Germline CDR1 reads MGHRA; CDR2 reads YSYEKL. The DNA of the CDR3 is TGCGCCAGCAGCCAAGTGATCGGGACAGGGATTATTGAGACCCAGTACTTC. Its translation: CASSQVIGTGIIETQYF.

J is TRBJ1-4 and V is TRBV30; TRBD1 agrees at 8 bases. Trimming at V came to 0 bases and at J to 10 bases, leaving 4 bases not matched to a gene. This CDR3 has 13 amino acids. Germline values: CDR1 GTSNPN, CDR2 SVGIG (reference sequence). The CDR3: CAWSVQGGGKLFF. The CDR3 nucleotides are TGTGCCTGGAGTGTACAGGGGGGGGGAAAACTGTTTTTT.

V gene TRBV20-1 combines with J gene TRBJ2-1, with D tentatively TRBD2 (5 bases). Germline values: CDR1 DFQATT, CDR2 SNEGSKA (reference sequence). The V end lost 6 bases, the J end lost 6 bases, and 9 bases lay between the germline ends. CDR3 length: 11 residues. Written as DNA, the CDR3 is TGCAGTGCCACGGACTTCAATGAGCAGTTCTTC. Encoded protein: CSATDFNEQFF.

The V gene is TRBV7-2, the J gene TRBJ2-2; 8 bases map to TRBD2. After removal of 1 base from V and 2 bases from J, the junction contained 6 bases not matched to a gene. Germline CDR1 SGHTA, CDR2 FQGNSA. The CDR3 contains 17 residues. DNA of the CDR3: TGTGCCAGCAGCTTAGTGTCGGGGGGGGCAAACACCGGGGAGCTGTTTTTT. Protein sequence: CASSLVSGGANTGELFF.

This sequence joins TRBV5-6 and TRBJ2-2, with 10 bases fitting TRBD1. Per germline, CDR1 SGHDT and CDR2 YYEEEE. This CDR3 has 16 amino acids. Losses at the gene ends were 3 bases for V and 5 bases for J; bases not matched to a gene: 7. The CDR3 bases are TGTGCCAGCAGCTGGATGGGGACAGGGGAGACCGGGGAGCTGTTTTTT. Residues: CASSWMGTGETGELFF.

J is TRBJ2-7 and V is TRBV6-1; tentative D call: TRBD1 (6 bases). The germline V gene encodes CDR1 MNHNS and CDR2 SASEGT. V lost 6 bases, J lost 4 bases, and 13 bases lay in between. CDR3 length equals 13 residues. The CDR3 nucleotides read TGTGCCAGCAGAATGGACAGCCGATACGAGCAGTACTTC. Its protein product is CASRMDSRYEQYF.

The J gene is TRBJ2-3, the V gene TRBV4-3; 9 bases line up with TRBD2. After removal of 1 base from V and 0 bases from J, the junction contained 11 bases not matched to a gene. CDR1 is LGHNA, CDR2 YSLEER, per germline. The CDR3 contains 19 residues. The CDR3 here is CASSQVLAGGPLSTDTQYF. In nucleotides, the CDR3 is TGCGCCAGCAGCCAAGTTTTGGCGGGGGGGCCCCTGAGCACAGATACGCAGTATTTT.

The gene calls are TRBV19 and TRBJ1-1; D might be TRBD1 (5 bases). V was trimmed by 1 base and J by 0 bases, leaving 9 bases between them. Germline V gene lookup returns CDR1 LNHDA and CDR2 SQIVND (reference sequence). CDR3 length: 15 residues. The CDR3 DNA is TGTGCCAGTAGTATAGGGAGGGGAGTGAACACTGAAGCTTTCTTT. This translates into CASSIGRGVNTEAFF.

This clone was seen more than once but under ten times. The rearrangement links TRBV5-1 to TRBJ2-3; possible D gene TRBD2, 6 bases. CDR1 SGHRS and CDR2 YFSETQ come from the germline V gene. The CDR3 runs to 15 residues. V was clipped by 4 bases and J by 4 bases, with 16 bases between them. The CDR3 DNA reads as TGCGCCAGCAGCCCCCCCTCGGGAGCCCCAGATACGCAGTATTTT. Translating it yields CASSPPSGAPDTQYF.